Sequencing of this T cell receptor (beta chain) was carried out in a study of post-analysis software for immune sequencing data. Looking at the study overall: Disease trajectories encompassed relapsing-remitting, secondary progressive and progressive-relapsing multiple sclerosis. Study results and caveats: The F measure placed samples prepared in the same batch into strongly shared clusters. About five TRBV segments occurring more often in patients than controls included TRBV5-6, TRBV5-1 and TRBV20-1. Significantly decreased normalized Chao1 diversity was recorded for multiple sclerosis patients relative to controls.

As regards this clonotype: Its matching antigen is unknown. A much bigger clone sits one base away, suggesting this may be a read error.

Included in the TCR beta cDNA libraries were unique molecular identifiers. Via MiXCR, TCRdb re-called the PCR reads, giving one row per CDR3 protein. The profile shows about 200,000 distinct CDR3 sequences, roughly 30% of them singletons. Germline V gene lookup returns CDR1 MDHEN and CDR2 SYDVKM. This CDR3 is 14 amino acids long. V dropped 3 bases and J dropped 4 bases, with 13 bases sitting between them. The chain uses TRBV28 and TRBJ2-7; D is ambiguous. The sequenced sample was blood. This TCR was sampled from a girl between 2 and 17 years old with multiple sclerosis. The CDR3 region is CASSLWQVSYEQYF. The CDR3 DNA sequence: TGTGCCAGCAGTTTGTGGCAGGTTAGTTACGAGCAGTACTTC.